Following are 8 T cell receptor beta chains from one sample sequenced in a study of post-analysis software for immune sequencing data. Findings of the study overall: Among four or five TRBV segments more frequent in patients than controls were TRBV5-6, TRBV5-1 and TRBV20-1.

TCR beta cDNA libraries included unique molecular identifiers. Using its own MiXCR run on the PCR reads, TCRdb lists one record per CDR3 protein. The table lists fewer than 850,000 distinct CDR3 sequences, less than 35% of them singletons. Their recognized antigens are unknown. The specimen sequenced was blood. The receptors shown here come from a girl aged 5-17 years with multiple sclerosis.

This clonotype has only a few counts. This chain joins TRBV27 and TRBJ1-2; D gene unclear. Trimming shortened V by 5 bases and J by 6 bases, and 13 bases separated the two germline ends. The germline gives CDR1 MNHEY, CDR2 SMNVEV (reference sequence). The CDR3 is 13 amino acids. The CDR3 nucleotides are TGTGCCAGCAGTAACGGACTGGGAAATGGCTACACCTTC. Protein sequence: CASSNGLGNGYTF.

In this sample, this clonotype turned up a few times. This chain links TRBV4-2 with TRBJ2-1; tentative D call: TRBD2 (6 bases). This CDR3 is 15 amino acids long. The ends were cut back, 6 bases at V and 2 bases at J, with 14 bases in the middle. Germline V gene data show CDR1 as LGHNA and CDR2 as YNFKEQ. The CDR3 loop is CASSPAAGPYNEQFF. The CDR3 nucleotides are TGTGCCAGCAGTCCTGCTGCGGGGCCCTACAATGAGCAGTTCTTC.

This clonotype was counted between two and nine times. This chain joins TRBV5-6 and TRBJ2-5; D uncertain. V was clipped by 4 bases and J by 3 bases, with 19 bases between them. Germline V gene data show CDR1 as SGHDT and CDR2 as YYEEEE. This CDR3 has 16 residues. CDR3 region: CASSGDPMTREETQYF. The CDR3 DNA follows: TGTGCCAGCAGCGGTGACCCAATGACCCGGGAAGAGACCCAGTACTTC.

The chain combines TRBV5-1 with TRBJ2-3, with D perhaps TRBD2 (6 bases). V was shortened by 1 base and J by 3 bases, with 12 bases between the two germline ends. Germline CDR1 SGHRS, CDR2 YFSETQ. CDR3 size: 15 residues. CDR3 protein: CASSLFGGETDTQYF. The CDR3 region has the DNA TGCGCCAGCAGCTTGTTCGGGGGAGAAACAGATACGCAGTATTTT.

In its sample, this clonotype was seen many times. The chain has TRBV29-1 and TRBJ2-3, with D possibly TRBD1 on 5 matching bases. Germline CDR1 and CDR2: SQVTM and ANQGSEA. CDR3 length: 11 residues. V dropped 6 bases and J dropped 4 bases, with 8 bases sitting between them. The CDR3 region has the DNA TGCAGCGTCCCCAGGGCAGATACGCAGTATTTT. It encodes CSVPRADTQYF.

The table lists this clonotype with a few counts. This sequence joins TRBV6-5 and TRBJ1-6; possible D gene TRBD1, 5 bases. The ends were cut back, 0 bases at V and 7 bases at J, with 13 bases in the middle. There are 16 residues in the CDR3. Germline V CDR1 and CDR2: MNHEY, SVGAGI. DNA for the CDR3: TGTGCCAGCAGTTACTCGAGTCTTGGGGGGAATTCACCCCTCCACTTT. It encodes CASSYSSLGGNSPLHF.

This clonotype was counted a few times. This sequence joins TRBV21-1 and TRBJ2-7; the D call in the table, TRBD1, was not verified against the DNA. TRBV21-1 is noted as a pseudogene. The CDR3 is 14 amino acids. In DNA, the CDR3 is TGTGCCAGCAGCTACTGGGACGACCACTACGAGCAGTACTTC. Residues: CASSYWDDHYEQYF.

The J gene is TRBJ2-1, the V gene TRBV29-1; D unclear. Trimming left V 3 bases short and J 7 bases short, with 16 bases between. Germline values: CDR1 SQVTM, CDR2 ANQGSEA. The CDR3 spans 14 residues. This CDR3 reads CSVEARSLLNEQFF. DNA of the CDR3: TGCAGCGTTGAGGCTAGATCCCTACTAAATGAGCAGTTCTTC.